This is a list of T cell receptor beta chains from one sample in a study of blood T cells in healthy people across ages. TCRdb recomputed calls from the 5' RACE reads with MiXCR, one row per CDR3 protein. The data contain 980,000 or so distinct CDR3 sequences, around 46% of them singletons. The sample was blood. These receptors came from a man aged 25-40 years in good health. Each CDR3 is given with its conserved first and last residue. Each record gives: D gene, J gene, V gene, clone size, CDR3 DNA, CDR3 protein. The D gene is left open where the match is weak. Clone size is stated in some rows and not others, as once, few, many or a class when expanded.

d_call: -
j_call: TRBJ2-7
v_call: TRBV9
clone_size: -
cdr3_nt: TGTGCCAGCAGCGTAAGGGAAGGATTCTACGAGCAGTACTTC
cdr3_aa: CASSVREGFYEQYF

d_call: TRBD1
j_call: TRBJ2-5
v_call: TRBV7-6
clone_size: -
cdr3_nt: TGTGCCAGCAGCCCTGGGACAGGGATGGAGACCCAGTACTTC
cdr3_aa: CASSPGTGMETQYF

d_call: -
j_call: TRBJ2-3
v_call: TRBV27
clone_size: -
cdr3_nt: TGTGCCAGCAGCCGCGGGCGCGGTAGGTCCGATACGCAGTATTTT
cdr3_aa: CASSRGRGRSDTQYF

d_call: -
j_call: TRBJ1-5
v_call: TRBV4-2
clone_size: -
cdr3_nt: TGTGCCAGCAGCCAAGATCGTGACCTACTAGGTCAGCCCCAGCATTTT
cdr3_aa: CASSQDRDLLGQPQHF

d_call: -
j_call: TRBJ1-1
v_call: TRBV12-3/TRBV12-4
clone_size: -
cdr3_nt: TGTGCCAGCCCCTTGGGCCCGTTGGGACATCTGAACACTGAAGCTTTCTTT
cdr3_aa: CASPLGPLGHLNTEAFF

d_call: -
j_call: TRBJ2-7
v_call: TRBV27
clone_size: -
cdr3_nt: TGTGCCAGCACCCTGAGGGGGGGGGACGGGTACGAGCAGTACTTC
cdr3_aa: CASTLRGGDGYEQYF

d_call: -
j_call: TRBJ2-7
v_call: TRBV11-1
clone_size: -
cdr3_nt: TGTGCCAGCAGCTTAGACTTGGGCAGATCCTACGAGCAGTACTTC
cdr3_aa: CASSLDLGRSYEQYF

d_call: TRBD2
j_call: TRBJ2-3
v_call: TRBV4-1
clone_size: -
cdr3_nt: TGCGCCAGCAGCCCGGAGCGGGGGAGTTCCTCCGCTAAGTATTTT
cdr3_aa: CASSPERGSSSAKYF

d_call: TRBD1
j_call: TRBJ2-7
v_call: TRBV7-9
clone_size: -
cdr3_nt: TGTGCCAGCACAGGACAGGGGTATTTCGAGCAGTACTTC
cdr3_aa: CASTGQGYFEQYF

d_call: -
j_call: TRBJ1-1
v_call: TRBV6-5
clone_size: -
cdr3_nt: TGTGCCAGCAGCCTACAACCTAAAGGGATCAACACTGAAGCTTTCTTT
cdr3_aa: CASSLQPKGINTEAFF

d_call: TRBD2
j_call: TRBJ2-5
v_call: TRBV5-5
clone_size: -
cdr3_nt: TGTGCCAGCAGCTTGGAACTAGCGATGAGGGAGACCCAGTACTTC
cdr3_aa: CASSLELAMRETQYF

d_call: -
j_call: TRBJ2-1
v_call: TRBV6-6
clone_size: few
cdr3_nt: TGTGCCAGCAGTTACGGACAGTACAATGAGCAGTTCTTC
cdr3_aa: CASSYGQYNEQFF

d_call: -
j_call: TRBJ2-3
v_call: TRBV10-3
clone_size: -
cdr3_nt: TGTGCCATCAGTGGGACGACAGGGACTAGCACAGATACGCAGTATTTT
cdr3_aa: CAISGTTGTSTDTQYF

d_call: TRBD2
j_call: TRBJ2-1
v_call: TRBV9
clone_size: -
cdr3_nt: TGTGCCAGTAGCCTCCGTGAGACTAGCGGTTCCTATAATGAGCAGTTCTTC
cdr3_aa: CASSLRETSGSYNEQFF

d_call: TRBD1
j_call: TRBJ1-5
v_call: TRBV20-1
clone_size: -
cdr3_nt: TGCAGTGCTAGCCGGGGACAGGGGACGAATAGCAATCAGCCCCAGCATTTT
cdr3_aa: CSASRGQGTNSNQPQHF

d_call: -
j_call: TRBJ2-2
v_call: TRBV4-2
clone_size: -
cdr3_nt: TGTGCCAGCAGCCACATCGAACAGACTAACACCGGGGAGCTGTTTTTT
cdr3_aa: CASSHIEQTNTGELFF

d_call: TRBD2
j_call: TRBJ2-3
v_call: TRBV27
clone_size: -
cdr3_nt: TGTGCCAGCAGTAACCTAGCGGGGGCTACAGATACGCAGTATTTT
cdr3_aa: CASSNLAGATDTQYF

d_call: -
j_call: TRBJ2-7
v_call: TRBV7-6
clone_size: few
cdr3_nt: TGTGCCAGCAGCCCAGTGGACGGGGGAAAGTACGAGCAGTACTTC
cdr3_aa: CASSPVDGGKYEQYF

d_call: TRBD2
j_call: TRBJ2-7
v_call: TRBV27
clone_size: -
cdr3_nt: TGTGCCAGCAGTCCCACCTGGGGGGGAGGGGTCGAGCAGTACTTC
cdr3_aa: CASSPTWGGGVEQYF

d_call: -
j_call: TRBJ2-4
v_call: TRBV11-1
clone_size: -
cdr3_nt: TGTGCCAGCAGCCTCGGACGGGATACCAAAAACATTCAGTACTTC
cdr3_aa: CASSLGRDTKNIQYF

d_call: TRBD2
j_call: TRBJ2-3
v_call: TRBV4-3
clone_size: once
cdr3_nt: TGCGCCAGCAGCCAAGATACTAGCGGGGCTAGCACAGATACGCAGTATTTT
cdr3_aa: CASSQDTSGASTDTQYF

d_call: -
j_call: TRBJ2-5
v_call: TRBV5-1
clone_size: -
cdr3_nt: TGCGCCAGCAGCTTGGCCCGAGAGTCGGGAGAGACCCAGTACTTC
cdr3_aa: CASSLARESGETQYF

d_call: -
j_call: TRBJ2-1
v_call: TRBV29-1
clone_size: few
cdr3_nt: TGCAGCGCTGATACCGGGCAGATGCAGAAGCAGTTCTTC
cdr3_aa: CSADTGQMQKQFF

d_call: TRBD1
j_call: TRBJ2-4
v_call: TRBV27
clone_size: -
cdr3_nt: TGTACCAGCAGCAAGCCGATGACAGGGGCGGGTCGAGAGCAGTACTTC
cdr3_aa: CTSSKPMTGAGREQYF

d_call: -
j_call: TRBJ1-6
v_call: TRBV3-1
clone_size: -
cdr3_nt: TGTGCCAGCACCTTCTCACCTGGTCGGGGGGCCTCACCCCTCCACTTT
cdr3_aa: CASTFSPGRGASPLHF

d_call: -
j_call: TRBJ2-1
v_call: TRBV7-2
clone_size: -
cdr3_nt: TGTGCCAGCAGCATAGTAGCGGTTAGCGCCAATGAGCAGTTCTTC
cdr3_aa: CASSIVAVSANEQFF

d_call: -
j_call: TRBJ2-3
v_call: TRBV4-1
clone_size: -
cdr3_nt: TGCGCCAGCAGCCAAGAATACAGGGAAGCCGACTGGGCAGATACGCAGTATTTT
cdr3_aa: CASSQEYREADWADTQYF

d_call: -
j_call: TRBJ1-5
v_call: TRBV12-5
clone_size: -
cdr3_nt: TGTGCTAGTGGTTTGAGTCGGGGGTTTGAGCCCCAGCATTTT
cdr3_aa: CASGLSRGFEPQHF

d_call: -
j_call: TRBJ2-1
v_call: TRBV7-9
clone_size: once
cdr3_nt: TGTGCCAGCAGCGGCCGGCGACAGCCCAACAATGAGCAGTTCTTC
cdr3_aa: CASSGRRQPNNEQFF

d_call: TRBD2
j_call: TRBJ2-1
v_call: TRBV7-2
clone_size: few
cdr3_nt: TGTGCCAGCAGCTCCCGACTAGCCCTCGGGAGCTCCTACAATGAGCAGTTCTTC
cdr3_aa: CASSSRLALGSSYNEQFF

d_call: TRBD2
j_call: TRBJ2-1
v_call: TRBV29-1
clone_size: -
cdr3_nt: TGCAGCGCTACAGATCACGGGGGGGCCGGGGACAATGAGCAGTTCTTC
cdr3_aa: CSATDHGGAGDNEQFF

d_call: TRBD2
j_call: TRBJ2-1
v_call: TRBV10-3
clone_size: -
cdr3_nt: TGTGCCACCCTAGCGGGGGCGAGTGAGCAGTTCTTC
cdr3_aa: CATLAGASEQFF

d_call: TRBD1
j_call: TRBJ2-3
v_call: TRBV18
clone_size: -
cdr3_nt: TGTGCCAGCTCACCAGTGGGACAGGTCACAGATACGCAGTATTTT
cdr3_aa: CASSPVGQVTDTQYF

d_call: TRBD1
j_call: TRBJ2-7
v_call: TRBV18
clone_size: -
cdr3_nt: TGTGCCAGCTCACCATGGGGGACAGGGGAGCGTGAGCAGTACTTC
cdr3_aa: CASSPWGTGEREQYF

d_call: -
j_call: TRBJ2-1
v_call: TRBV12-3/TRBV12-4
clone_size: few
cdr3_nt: TGTGCCAGCAGTCTGGGGGAGGTGGAACAGTTCTTC
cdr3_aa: CASSLGEVEQFF

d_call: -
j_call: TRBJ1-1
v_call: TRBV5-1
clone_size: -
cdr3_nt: TGCGCCAGCACTACGACAGAGGACACTGAAGCTTTCTTT
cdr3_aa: CASTTTEDTEAFF

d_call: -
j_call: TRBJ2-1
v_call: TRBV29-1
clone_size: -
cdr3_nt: TGCAGCGGGACTCACACCTACAATGAGCAGTTCTTC
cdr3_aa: CSGTHTYNEQFF

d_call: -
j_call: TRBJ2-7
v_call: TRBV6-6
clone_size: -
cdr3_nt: TGTGCCAGCGGGGAAATGCTGGCCTACGAGCAGTACTTC
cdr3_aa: CASGEMLAYEQYF

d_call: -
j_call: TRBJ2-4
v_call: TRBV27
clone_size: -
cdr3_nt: TGTGCCAGCAGTTTACCCAGTCTGACCATTCAGTACTTC
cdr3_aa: CASSLPSLTIQYF

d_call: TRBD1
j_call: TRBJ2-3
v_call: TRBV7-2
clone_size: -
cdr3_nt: TGTGCCAGCAGCTTGGGGGGGACAGGGGCGGTTACGCAGTATTTT
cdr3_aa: CASSLGGTGAVTQYF

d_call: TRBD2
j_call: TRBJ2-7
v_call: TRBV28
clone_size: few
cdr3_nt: TGTGCCAGCAGACGGACTAGCGGGGGTTACGAGCAGTACTTC
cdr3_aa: CASRRTSGGYEQYF

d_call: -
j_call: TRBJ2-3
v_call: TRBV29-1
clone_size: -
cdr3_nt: TGCAGCGTTGGGCACCTCGGCACAGATACGCAGTATTTT
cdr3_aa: CSVGHLGTDTQYF

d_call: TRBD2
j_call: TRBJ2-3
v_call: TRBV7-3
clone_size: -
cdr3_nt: TGTGCCAGCAGCTCATATCCGGGACTAGGTATCGATACGCAGTATTTT
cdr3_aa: CASSSYPGLGIDTQYF

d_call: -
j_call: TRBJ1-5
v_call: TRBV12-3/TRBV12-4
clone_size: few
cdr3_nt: TGTGCCAGCAGTGCCCGGACATTGGTTAAGTTTGATAGCAATCAGCCCCAGCATTTT
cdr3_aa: CASSARTLVKFDSNQPQHF

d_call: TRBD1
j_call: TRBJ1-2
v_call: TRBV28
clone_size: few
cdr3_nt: TGTGCCAGCAGTTCAACAGGGGGTCCTGGCTACACCTTC
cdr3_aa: CASSSTGGPGYTF

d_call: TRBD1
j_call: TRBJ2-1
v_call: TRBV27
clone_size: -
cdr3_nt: TGTGCCAGCAGCACGATCCGGGACAGAGCCTACAATGAGCAGTTCTTC
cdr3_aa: CASSTIRDRAYNEQFF

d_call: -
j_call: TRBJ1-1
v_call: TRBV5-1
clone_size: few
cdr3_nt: TGCGCCAGCAGCTTATCCCCGGTCGGCCCGAACACTGAAGCTTTCTTT
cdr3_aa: CASSLSPVGPNTEAFF

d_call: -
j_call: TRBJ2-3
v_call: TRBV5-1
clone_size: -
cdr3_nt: TGCGCCAGCAGCTTGCAAGAGTCAGATACGCAGTATTTT
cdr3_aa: CASSLQESDTQYF

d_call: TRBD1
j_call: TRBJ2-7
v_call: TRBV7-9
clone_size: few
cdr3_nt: TGTGCCAGCAGCTTAGTGGGGTCAGGGGGTGACGAGCAGTACTTC
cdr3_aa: CASSLVGSGGDEQYF

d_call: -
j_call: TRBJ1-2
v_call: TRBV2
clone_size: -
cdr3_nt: TGTGCCAGCAGCACCCGACGGGACGGATTAACTTTCTATGGCTACACCTTC
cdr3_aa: CASSTRRDGLTFYGYTF

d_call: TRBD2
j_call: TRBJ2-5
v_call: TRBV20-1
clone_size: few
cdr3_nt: TGCAGTGCTAGTCATCAGCGGGGGAACCAAGAGACCCAGTACTTC
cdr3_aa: CSASHQRGNQETQYF

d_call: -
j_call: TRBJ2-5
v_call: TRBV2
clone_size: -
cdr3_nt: TGTGCCAGCACGACAGTTATTCAAGAGACCCAGTACTTC
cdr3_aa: CASTTVIQETQYF